A selection of T cell receptor beta chains follows, all from one sample in a study of T-cell reconstitution after alpha-beta-depleted transplantation in children. TCRdb re-derived calls from the PCR reads in MiXCR, one entry per CDR3 protein. Of more than 550,000 distinct CDR3 sequences listed, roughly a tenth are singletons. The sequencing used PBMCs from the stem cell graft donor, collected from the stem cell graft. All receptors derive from a human donor who donated a stem cell graft to a child with acute myeloid leukemia. CDR3s include the opening cysteine and the closing phenylalanine or tryptophan. D genes are given only for firm matches. Size is omitted from some rows. Given values are once, few, many or a class for expanded clones.

d_call j_call v_call clone_size cdr3_nt cdr3_aa
TRBD2 TRBJ2-1 TRBV29-1 few TGCAGCGTTGCCGGTTTGGCGGGAGGGTGGGGCAATGAGCAGTTCTTC CSVAGLAGGWGNEQFF
. TRBJ1-1 TRBV7-2 many TGTGCCAGCACCCCAAGAGGGACAAAGAACACTGAAGCTTTCTTT CASTPRGTKNTEAFF
. TRBJ2-2 TRBV29-1 few TGCAGCTCCGAGGTCCACGGGGAGCTGTTTTTT CSSEVHGELFF
TRBD1 TRBJ1-1 TRBV29-1 many TGCAGCGTTGCGGGACAGATAAACACTGAAGCTTTCTTT CSVAGQINTEAFF
TRBD1 TRBJ1-2 TRBV24-1 few TGTGCCACCAGTGATTTTCGACAGGGAAGGTATGGCTACACCTTC CATSDFRQGRYGYTF
TRBD1 TRBJ1-4 TRBV6-1 many TGTGCCAGCAGTATAGGACAGGGGGGCGATGAAAAACTGTTTTTT CASSIGQGGDEKLFF
. TRBJ2-7 TRBV6-2/TRBV6-3 . TGTGCCAGCAGTTACTCGAGGGGCGCCTACGAGCAGTACTTC CASSYSRGAYEQYF
. TRBJ2-7 TRBV3-1 . TGTGCCAGCAGCCACGATGACAGTCCCCACGAGCAGTACTTC CASSHDDSPHEQYF
. TRBJ2-2 TRBV5-6 many TGTGCCAGCAGCCCCGGGGGACCGGGAGTTTCCGGGGAGCTGTTTTTT CASSPGGPGVSGELFF
TRBD2 TRBJ2-1 TRBV29-1 many TGCAGCGCCACCGGGACTAGCGGGACCCTCTCCTACAATGAGCAGTTCTTC CSATGTSGTLSYNEQFF
. TRBJ2-4 TRBV6-1 . TGTGCCAGCAGTGGTGAACAGAGGAAAAACATTCAGTACTTC CASSGEQRKNIQYF
TRBD1 TRBJ2-7 TRBV6-1 . TGTGCCAGCAGTGTTACTGCCCGGGACAGTCCGTACTTC CASSVTARDSPYF
. TRBJ2-7 TRBV3-1 once TGTGCCAGCAGCCAAGTACCCAGCGGAGCCTACGAGCAGTACTTC CASSQVPSGAYEQYF
. TRBJ2-3 TRBV6-5 once TGTGCCAGCAGTTACTCGGCGGGAAGAGATACGCAGTATTTT CASSYSAGRDTQYF
TRBD2 TRBJ2-1 TRBV7-2 . TGTGCCAGCAGCTTAGGGGCGGGAGGCCGGAGGGGGGAGCAGTTCTTC CASSLGAGGRRGEQFF
. TRBJ1-4 TRBV20-1 . TGCAGTGCTAGAGTTTTGGACTTCAGAGCAACTAATGAAAAACTGTTTTTT CSARVLDFRATNEKLFF
. TRBJ2-4 TRBV7-2 few TGTGCCAGCAGCTCATGGGTTGGGGCCAAAAACATTCAGTACTTC CASSSWVGAKNIQYF
. TRBJ2-7 TRBV6-2/TRBV6-3 few TGTGCCAGCACCCTGAAAAGACCGGGAGAGCAGTACTTC CASTLKRPGEQYF
. TRBJ2-3 TRBV10-3 few TGTGCCATCAGTGAACTCTGGGGTACGCAGTATTTT CAISELWGTQYF
. TRBJ2-1 TRBV9 many TGTGCCAGCAGCCCGTCGACTGAGGGCTACAATGAGCAGTTCTTC CASSPSTEGYNEQFF
TRBD2 TRBJ2-1 TRBV2 many TGTGCCAGCAGAGAGGGACTAGCGGGCACGGGTGAGCAGTTCTTC CASREGLAGTGEQFF
TRBD2 TRBJ2-5 TRBV6-5 many TGTGCCAGCAGTTACACGGGACTAGCGAGTCAAGAGACCCAGTACTTC CASSYTGLASQETQYF
. TRBJ2-2 TRBV19 . TGTGCCAGTAGTACGCAACAGGGTTCCACCGGGGAGCTGTTTTTT CASSTQQGSTGELFF
TRBD1 TRBJ2-2 TRBV30 . TGTGCCTGGGAGGGACAGGGACCAGGGGAGCTGTTTTTT CAWEGQGPGELFF
. TRBJ2-1 TRBV4-3 . TGCGCCAGCAGCCAGAGACAGAACTCCTACAATGAGCAGTTCTTC CASSQRQNSYNEQFF
. TRBJ2-7 TRBV15 . TGTGCCACCAGCAGGGAACGTCGGGGGCCCTACGAGCAGTACTTC CATSRERRGPYEQYF
. TRBJ2-7 TRBV15 . TGTGCCACCAGCAGAGACAAGGGTTTTTCCTACGAGCAGTACTTC CATSRDKGFSYEQYF
. TRBJ1-1 TRBV12-3/TRBV12-4 . TGTGCCAGCAGTTTGCAGGGTATGGGCACTGAAGCTTTCTTT CASSLQGMGTEAFF
. TRBJ2-7 TRBV7-2 many TGTGCCAGCAGCTTTGATCGCGGGTCCTACGAGCAGTACTTC CASSFDRGSYEQYF
. TRBJ2-1 TRBV14 many TGTGCCAGCAGCCAAGCCCCCGGAGGCCGTGGTTCGCAGTTCTTC CASSQAPGGRGSQFF
. TRBJ2-3 TRBV27 many TGTGCCAGCAGTCCAATCAGGGACATTTTAAGGGATACGCAGTATTTT CASSPIRDILRDTQYF
TRBD1 TRBJ2-1 TRBV5-1 . TGCGCCAGCAGCGCGTCGACAGGGAGCCTAGAAGGGCGCTACAATGAGCAGTTCTTC CASSASTGSLEGRYNEQFF
. TRBJ2-2 TRBV14 few TGTGCCAGCAGCCAAGACTGGTCGTCGCGGTATTATGACACCGGGGAGCTGTTTTTT CASSQDWSSRYYDTGELFF
. TRBJ1-5 TRBV6-1 few TGTGCCAGCAGCCCCACACTATATAGCAATCAGCCCCAGCATTTT CASSPTLYSNQPQHF
. TRBJ2-5 TRBV20-1 few TGCAGTGCTTCGACTAGTGGAGAGACCCAGTACTTC CSASTSGETQYF
TRBD2 TRBJ2-1 TRBV6-2/TRBV6-3 few TGTGCCAGCTATAGCGGGAATGAGCAGTTCTTC CASYSGNEQFF
. TRBJ1-1 TRBV3-1 few TGTGCCAGCAGCCAAGACGGAGGGGACACTGAAGCTTTCTTT CASSQDGGDTEAFF
. TRBJ1-1 TRBV6-2/TRBV6-3 many TGTGCCAGCAGGGTGGGGTTGGCTGAAGCTTTCTTT CASRVGLAEAFF
. TRBJ1-6 TRBV4-3 . TGCGCCAGCAGCCAGGCTCCCCTTACAGGGTCCCTCCACTTT CASSQAPLTGSLHF
TRBD1 TRBJ2-1 TRBV20-1 many TGCAGTGCTTATTTGGGGACAGGAAGCTCCTACAATGAGCAGTTCTTC CSAYLGTGSSYNEQFF
. TRBJ2-1 TRBV30 few TGTGCCTGTAGCAGGGGTCCGTACAATGAGCAGTTCTTC CACSRGPYNEQFF
. TRBJ1-6 TRBV4-2 few TGTGCCAGCAGCCAGACACTGCGGGATTCACCCCTCCACTTT CASSQTLRDSPLHF